Listed below are T cell receptor beta chains from one sample, sequenced in a study of CD8 T cells in Susac syndrome. TCRdb recomputed calls from the immunoSEQ multiplex PCR reads with MiXCR, one row per CDR3 protein. The sample carries some 160,000 distinct CDR3 sequences, just over 90% recorded once. Material for sequencing was CD4+ T cells from PBMCs. The source is a human donor in good health. Both conserved end residues are part of each CDR3. A D gene is named only where the DNA matches it firmly. A row's size may be missing; if present it is once, few, many or a size class.

j_call clone_size d_call v_call cdr3_aa cdr3_nt
TRBJ1-3 few . TRBV30 CAWSGGAGNTIYF TGTGCCTGGAGTGGGGGGGCCGGAAACACCATATATTTT
TRBJ2-5 . . TRBV6-5 CASSYYRAQETQYF TGTGCCAGCAGTTACTACAGGGCCCAAGAGACCCAGTACTTC
TRBJ2-5 few . TRBV28 CASSPIGETQYF TGTGCCAGCAGCCCAATCGGCGAGACCCAGTACTTC
TRBJ2-1 . . TRBV10-3 CAISDSRDYNEQFF TGTGCCATCAGTGACTCCAGAGACTACAATGAGCAGTTCTTC
TRBJ1-4 . TRBD1 TRBV7-2 CASSFGGDRGGEKLFF TGTGCCAGCAGCTTCGGGGGGGACAGGGGAGGCGAAAAACTGTTTTTT
TRBJ1-4 once . TRBV11-2 CASSIRGFNEKLFF TGTGCCAGCAGCATTAGGGGGTTTAATGAAAAACTGTTTTTT
TRBJ2-1 . TRBD2 TRBV20-1 CSARDRGGQFF TGCAGTGCTAGAGATCGGGGGGGACAGTTCTTC
TRBJ2-2 once . TRBV4-1 CASSQGSWDSNTGELFF TGCGCCAGCAGCCAGGGGTCCTGGGACTCGAACACCGGGGAGCTGTTTTTT
TRBJ1-5 . . TRBV29-1 CSVREQHSNQPQHF TGCAGCGTTCGGGAACAGCATAGCAATCAGCCCCAGCATTTT
TRBJ1-6 . . TRBV5-6 CASSPRVYNSPLHF TGTGCCAGCAGCCCTCGGGTTTATAATTCACCCCTCCACTTT
TRBJ2-7 . . TRBV18 CASSPLRRGNSYEQYF TGTGCCAGCTCACCACTAAGGCGTGGAAACTCCTACGAGCAGTACTTC
TRBJ2-7 . TRBD1 TRBV6-5 CASTTENRGHEQYF TGTGCCAGCACCACGGAGAACAGGGGACACGAGCAGTACTTC
TRBJ2-5 . TRBD1 TRBV10-2 CASSESGQQYQETQYF TGCGCCAGCAGTGAGTCGGGACAGCAGTACCAAGAGACCCAGTACTTC
TRBJ1-2 . . TRBV4-1 CASSQDLFTGQGYTF TGCGCCAGCAGCCAAGATCTGTTCACAGGGCAAGGCTACACCTTC
TRBJ1-2 . . TRBV20-1 CSARVGYDYGYTF TGCAGTGCTAGAGTTGGATACGACTATGGCTACACCTTC
TRBJ1-6 . . TRBV6-1 CASSLGARQIGGSPLHF TGTGCCAGCAGTCTAGGGGCCCGACAGATCGGAGGTTCACCCCTCCACTTT
TRBJ2-7 . . TRBV12-3/TRBV12-4 CASSPYSGGYEQYF TGTGCCAGCAGTCCCTACTCGGGCGGCTACGAGCAGTACTTC
TRBJ2-1 . . TRBV7-3 CASSLISGDEQFF TGTGCCAGCAGCTTAATTTCAGGCGATGAGCAGTTCTTC
TRBJ2-7 . TRBD1 TRBV18 CASSPQRGRIYEQYF TGTGCCAGCTCACCCCAGAGGGGGCGAATCTACGAGCAGTACTTC
TRBJ1-1 . . TRBV12-3/TRBV12-4 CASSFAGGGTEAFF TGTGCCAGCAGTTTCGCGGGGGGAGGCACTGAAGCTTTCTTT
TRBJ2-1 . TRBD1 TRBV2 CASSPPAGQVFF TGTGCCAGCAGCCCCCCCGCGGGACAGGTGTTCTTC
TRBJ2-3 few . TRBV7-3 CASSRGGSTDTQYF TGTGCCAGCAGTAGGGGCGGGAGCACAGATACGCAGTATTTT
TRBJ2-3 . TRBD2 TRBV5-1 CASSLDLAGADTQYF TGCGCCAGCAGCTTGGATCTAGCGGGAGCAGATACGCAGTATTTT
TRBJ2-7 . . TRBV20-1 CSAGGQGNSYEQYF TGCAGTGCTGGGGGGCAGGGCAACTCCTACGAGCAGTACTTC
TRBJ2-5 . . TRBV27 CASSLNGETQYF TGTGCCAGCAGTTTAAATGGCGAGACCCAGTACTTC
TRBJ2-5 . . TRBV29-1 CSVEKRMSSWKETQYF TGCAGCGTTGAGAAGCGGATGTCCTCATGGAAGGAGACCCAGTACTTC
TRBJ2-1 once TRBD2 TRBV19 CASSALAGEVGEQFF TGTGCCAGTAGTGCCCTAGCGGGGGAGGTAGGTGAGCAGTTCTTC
TRBJ2-5 . . TRBV29-1 CSVEGQQETQYF TGCAGCGTGGAGGGACAGCAAGAGACCCAGTACTTC
TRBJ1-1 . . TRBV30 CAWAGPMNTEAFF TGTGCCTGGGCGGGACCCATGAACACTGAAGCTTTCTTT
TRBJ1-2 . TRBD1 TRBV20-1 CSARDPKTGGVYGYTF TGCAGTGCTAGAGACCCCAAAACAGGGGGCGTCTATGGCTACACCTTC
TRBJ2-7 . . TRBV30 CAWSGGGLEQYF TGTGCCTGGAGTGGAGGAGGGCTTGAGCAGTACTTC